The source of this TCR beta chain is a study of regulatory T cells in long-lasting Graves disease. The sample's time point: newly diagnosed GD, antithyroid drugs for less than 3 months. Construction of the TCR library relied on RNA isolated from PBMCs. To make TCR beta libraries, researchers used iRepertoire HTBI primers and Arm-PCR of CDR3 regions. TCRdb re-analysed the multiplex PCR reads in MiXCR, keeping a single row per CDR3 protein. The profile shows 350,000 to 450,000 distinct CDR3 sequences, just under 15% of them singletons. The germline V gene has CDR1 MDHEN and CDR2 SYDVKM. The CDR3 contains 11 residues. V lost 6 bases and J lost 7, with 9 bases in between. This clonotype was detected many times. Its antigen is unidentified. Overall study findings and caveats: With under 3,500 shared public clonotypes, persistent patients exceeded new patients, who shared more than 750. TRBV28 was favored in persistent disease, as were TRBJ1-2 and TRBJ2-5.

Another study also made use of these data, one on T cells in Graves' hyperthyroidism and ophthalmopathy.

The receptor was derived from a woman aged 25 to 39 with Graves disease. V is TRBV28 and J is TRBJ2-5; possible D gene TRBD1, 5 bases. The material sequenced was peripheral blood mononuclear cells (PBMCs), taken at new diagnosis, from a patient treated with antithyroid drugs. The CDR3 protein is CASSDSWTQYF. In DNA form, the CDR3 reads TGTGCCAGCAGCGACAGTTGGACCCAGTACTTC.